This TCR beta chain was retrieved from a study of T-cell memory formation after mild COVID-19 listed by TCRdb under 2021. Looking at the study overall: TCR sequence clusters from the two donors were largely donor specific. The cohort comprised two young, previously healthy adult volunteers, one female and one male. In two donors, T-cell clones that expanded and contracted after mild COVID-19 were followed by sequencing TCRalpha and TCRbeta repertoires longitudinally.

From V the trimming removes 2 bases and from J it removes 4 bases, while the gene matches leave 0 bases of the junction unaccounted for. As encoded in the germline V gene, CDR1 is SGHTA while CDR2 is FQGTGA. From the cysteine through the phenylalanine, the CDR3 covers 13 amino acids. Only the CDR3 region is kept as DNA, spanning 39 bases read in frame from base 1. The sample was run on an Illumina NovaSeq 6000. TCRalpha and TCRbeta cDNA libraries were constructed by 5'RACE with constant-segment primers, with sample barcodes and unique molecular identifiers being introduced. RNA was extracted from every sample with Trizol reagent. Libraries were amplified in two PCR steps, with a second sample barcode and Illumina TruSeq adapters added in the second step. The libraries were sequenced on an Illumina NovaSeq using 2 x 150 bp paired-end reads. On the study's bioinformatics: With migec v1.2.7, reads were demultiplexed and then collapsed into UMI-guided consensus sequences. With mixcr v2.1.11, UMI consensuses were aligned to TRA and TRB V and J templates and assembled into clonotypes. Expanded or contracted clonotypes were those called significant by both edgeR and NoisET, with noise models trained on biological replicates. edgeR calls used a false discovery rate-adjusted p below 0.01 and a log2 fold-change threshold of 1. As an exploratory analysis of dynamics, PCA with hierarchical clustering was applied to max-normalized trajectories of the 1000 most abundant clonotypes. Separately sequenced CD4+ and CD8+ repertoires were used to assign the CD4 or CD8 phenotype of responding clones. Starting from the raw public reads, TCRdb applied fastp trimming at Q25, assembled clones with MiXCR and retained in-frame beta chains. For every CDR3 protein sequence, its rows merge into one entry that carries the most common genes and DNA. The V and J calls follow TCRdb's processing rather than the paper's. The sample yields around 320,000 distinct CDR3 sequences; 15% to 20% were counted once. Clones ranked in the top ten supply about 21% of the sample.

Overall study results and their limits: Contracting CD4+ clones were found mainly in CM and EM memory subsets, while CD8+ clones were enriched in EMRA. Clones that contracted from day 15 to 85 showed balanced CD4/CD8 phenotypes, whereas a second wave of clones that expanded from day 15 to 37 leaned towards CD4+. The study included only a couple of mild cases, and larger cohorts that include severe cases with pre-infection samples were judged to be necessary. SARS-CoV-2 specificity of the second-wave clones peaking on day 37 was not confirmed. Some responding clones were found in pre-infection memory, which suggests that pre-existing cross-reactive memory T cells took part in the SARS-CoV-2 response.

There are many counts of this clonotype. Its antigen target is currently unknown. No base quality information exists; no much larger clone differs at one position. Ficoll-Paque density gradient centrifugation was the method used to isolate PBMCs. The receptor comes from a man between 18 and 29 years old who had mild COVID-19 (a few samples of this study predate the infection). The sample titles of this study are shuffled in the database, so cell type and time point are left out; the donor was told from shared clones. The rearranged chain carries TRBV7-3 and TRBJ2-3, with 7 central nucleotides matching TRBD2. Sample: PBMCs or a T cell subset sorted from them (not recorded which). The sequenced DNA is TGTGCCAGCAGCTTACGGGAGGCAGATACGCAGTATTTT. Translated, this gives CASSLREADTQYF.